Here is one T cell receptor (beta chain) with its context. The data belong to a study of blood T cell repertoires in COVID-19. As originally analysed: Counts of nucleated cells, estimated from reference gene primer amplification, were obtained. Here immunoSEQ multiplex PCR was the method, and the copy in TCRdb shows in-frame clones only, minus some. The V and J calls and clone size were taken over from that table, and D and trimming were inferred from the DNA. The sample holds around 300,000 clones, less than 90% seen once. Germline V gene lookup returns CDR1 SGHVS and CDR2 FQNEAQ. This CDR3 has 15 residues. V was clipped by 2 bases and J by 7 bases; unmatched bases: 8.

The sequencing input was peripheral blood. This receptor was obtained from a human donor in a cohort sampled during active COVID-19. The chain carries TRBV7-8 and TRBJ2-1; 7 bases fit TRBD1. The CDR3 nucleotides read TGTGCCAGCAGCTTATACAGGGGAGTGTCGAATGAGCAGTTCTTC. Residues: CASSLYRGVSNEQFF.